This TCR beta chain was observed in a study of blood T cell repertoires in COVID-19. With 6 bases clipped from V and 0 bases from J, the junction kept 8 bases outside the gene matches. This CDR3 comprises 17 residues. Looked up from germline, CDR1 is MRHNA and CDR2 is SNTAGT. Using immunoSEQ multiplex PCR, the repertoire was profiled, and TCRdb retains in-frame clones only, with some absent. Here the sample spans about 200,000 clones, roughly nine tenths being singletons. The receptor's source is a man between 40 and 49 years old with acute or convalescent COVID-19. What was sequenced was peripheral blood. The rearrangement links TRBV6-4 to TRBJ2-3; 11 bases are a match to TRBD2. CDR3 sequence reads: CASSLTSGGPSTDTQYF. For the CDR3, the DNA is TGTGCCAGCAGCCTCACTAGCGGGGGACCCAGCACAGATACGCAGTATTTT.